A single sample is the source of the 5 T cell receptor beta chains below, sequenced in a study of blood T cell repertoires in COVID-19. The table came from immunoSEQ multiplex PCR; TCRdb's copy has only in-frame clones and leaves some out. This table has around 92,000 clones, roughly 89% appearing once. The sequenced material came from peripheral blood. Receptor source: an elderly woman with active COVID-19.

This sequence joins TRBV4-3 and TRBJ1-6; 8 nucleotides match TRBD1. The germline V gene encodes CDR1 LGHNA and CDR2 YSLEER. The CDR3 totals 16 residues. With V trimmed by 3 bases and J by 7 bases, 8 bases remained unmatched. The CDR3 DNA sequence: TGCGCCAGCAGCCACTTCCAGGGGGCGACCAATTCACCCCTCCACTTT. It yields the protein CASSHFQGATNSPLHF.

The J gene is TRBJ2-7, the V gene TRBV28, with 8 bases lining up with TRBD2. CDR3 length equals 14 residues. Unmatched junction bases numbered 7, after V lost 6 bases and J lost 3 bases. Germline-derived CDR1 and CDR2 are MDHEN and SYDVKM. The CDR3 DNA reads as TGTGCCAGCAGCACTAGCGGAGGCAGCTACGAGCAGTACTTC. This translates into CASSTSGGSYEQYF.

The V gene is TRBV29-1, the J gene TRBJ2-5; D perhaps matches TRBD1 (5 bases). The CDR3 extends over 12 amino acids. The germline CDR1 and CDR2 sequences are SQVTM and ANQGSEA. V shed 4 bases and J shed 2 bases, with 8 bases lying between them. The CDR3 loop is CSVVDTQETQYF. The DNA of the CDR3 is TGCAGCGTTGTGGACACACAAGAGACCCAGTACTTC.

The chain joins TRBV7-9 to TRBJ2-1, with 9 bases fitting TRBD1. The CDR3 extends over 15 amino acids. V dropped 5 bases and J dropped 5; count of bases not matched to a gene: 7. Per germline, CDR1 SEHNR and CDR2 FQNEAQ (reference sequence). CDR3 sequence (DNA): TGTGCCAGCAGCGCGCCCCGGGACAGGGACAATGAGCAGTTCTTC. Its protein is CASSAPRDRDNEQFF.

The J gene is TRBJ2-7, the V gene TRBV30; D is uncertain. Trimming left V 0 bases short and J 3 bases short, with 9 bases between. The germline CDR1 and CDR2 sequences are GTSNPN and SVGIG (reference sequence). This CDR3 is built from 13 residues. DNA for the CDR3: TGTGCCTGGAGTGTAAATAGAGGCTACGAGCAGTACTTC. It translates to CAWSVNRGYEQYF.